Described below is a single T cell receptor (beta chain) sequence and its context. The record originates from a study of response to subunit inactivated influenza vaccine. TCRdb analysed the RT-PCR reads with MiXCR anew, one entry per CDR3 protein. The sample includes 450,000 to 600,000 distinct CDR3 sequences, 16% of them seen just once. V shed 5 bases and J shed 6 bases, with 9 bases lying between them. The V gene's germline CDR1 is SNHLY and CDR2 FYNNEI. The CDR3 has 12 residues. V usage is TRBV2 and J usage is TRBJ2-3, with no clear D. The specimen was CD4+ T cells sorted from PBMCs, collected about 24 months after vaccination. The sequence came from a man aged 50 to 75 who received an inactivated influenza vaccine. CDR3 protein: CASSTVGDTQYF. DNA of the CDR3: TGTGCCAGCAGTACGGTTGGCGATACGCAGTATTTT.